This record covers a single TCR beta chain. The germline CDR1 and CDR2 sequences are SGHRS and YFSETQ. The CDR3 covers 14 residues. Trimming cost V 4 bases and J 2 bases; bases outside gene matches: 2. The authors ran the immunoSEQ assay, v3.0, at survey level. Generated by immunoSEQ multiplex PCR, the TCRdb table keeps only in-frame clones and is missing some. The sample comprises 20,000 to 30,000 clones, 85% of which are singletons, and about 9.5% rests with the top ten. The sample comes from a study of long-term antiretroviral therapy in people with HIV. Looking at the study overall: The oldest samples precede the 2015 immediate-ART recommendation by about a decade.

V usage is TRBV5-1 and J usage is TRBJ1-3, with 8 positions matching TRBD1. The source of this sequence is a man aged 35 to 55 with HIV. Specimen: unsorted PBMCs, collected 2.3 years after starting antiretroviral therapy. The CDR3 sequence: CASSLTGAGNTIYF. The CDR3, as DNA: TGCGCCAGCAGCCTGACAGGGGCTGGAAACACCATATATTTT.